This T cell receptor (beta chain) originates from a study of vaccination effects on CD4 cells after COVID-19. Whole-study results and caveats: After vaccination, at late timepoints, clones induced by infection and by vaccine contracted markedly.

In regard to this clone: Its antigen is still unknown.

Generated by immunoSEQ multiplex PCR, the TCRdb table keeps only in-frame clones and is missing some. This sample has under 65,000 clones, with more than 75% found just once. Before sequencing, viral peptide pools were used by the ViraFEST assay to expand antigen-specific CD4+ T cells. Once cultured for around 11 days, the cells underwent separation to obtain CD4+ T cells. The person was diagnosed with PCR-confirmed SARS-CoV-2 infection between March and December 2020. The culture medium for two million PBMC per well included roughly 10 IU/ml IL-2 and around 9.8 ug/ml peptides. From germline, CDR1 is MNHEY and CDR2 SMNVEV (reference sequence). V was cut by 6 bases and J by 10 bases, with 19 bases left in between. The CDR3 is 14 amino acids.

This chain links TRBV27 with TRBJ1-5; possible D gene TRBD1, 5 bases. The receptor was isolated from a human donor who had a prior SARS-CoV-2 infection. The specimen was CD4+ T cells from PBMCs cultured with HIV peptides, collected before COVID-19 vaccination. The subset: HIV-1 Nef peptide pool negative control/reference culture. The CDR3 here is CASRAGGGVLPQHF. The CDR3 DNA reads as TGTGCCAGCAGAGCCGGGGGGGGAGTCTTACCCCAGCATTTT.